This T cell receptor beta chain came from a study of shared clonotypes between healthy human individuals. CDR3 size: 15 residues. V lost 4 bases and J lost 0, with 10 bases in between. CDR1 and CDR2 from the germline V gene are SGHRS and YFSETQ. The assay was immunoSEQ multiplex PCR, and TCRdb's table has in-frame clones only and misses some. The profile covers under 2,500,000 clones, with around 95% appearing a single time and roughly 0.13% taken by the ten largest. This TCR was sampled from a man aged 18 to 35 in good health. The sample consisted of naive CD4+ T cells sorted from blood. Subset described: CD45RA+ positively selected. The V call is TRBV5-1, the J call TRBJ2-2; maybe TRBD2 (6 bases). CDR3 protein: CASSRGETNTGELFF. CDR3 sequence (DNA): TGCGCCAGCAGCCGCGGGGAAACGAACACCGGGGAGCTGTTTTTT.